A selection of T cell receptor beta chains follows, all from one sample in a study of blood T cell repertoires in COVID-19. Assay: immunoSEQ multiplex PCR; the TCRdb copy retains only in-frame clones and omits some. Here the sample spans about 140,000 clones, 60% to 85% being singletons. Sample: peripheral blood. The receptor source for this set is a woman over 75 with active or convalescent COVID-19. The CDR3 runs from the conserved cysteine through the conserved F or W. The D gene is left open where the match is weak. A row's size may be missing; if present it is once, few, many or a size class.

j_call clone_size v_call d_call cdr3_nt cdr3_aa
TRBJ1-1 - TRBV5-5 TRBD1 TGTGCCAGCAGCTTGGGGGACAGGCGATGGACTGAAGCTTTCTTT CASSLGDRRWTEAFF
TRBJ1-1 - TRBV7-8 - TGTGCCAGCAGCTTAGCGTTTGGACACGCGAACACTGAAGCTTTCTTT CASSLAFGHANTEAFF
TRBJ1-6 many TRBV5-1 - TGCGCCAGCACCCTCAACGGCAGGCTTAATTCACCCCTCCACTTT CASTLNGRLNSPLHF
TRBJ1-4 - TRBV4-2 - TGTGCCAGCAGCCAAGATGATTACAGAGAATCCAGGGTAGTAGAGGAAAAACTGTTTTTT CASSQDDYRESRVVEEKLFF
TRBJ2-5 many TRBV7-2 TRBD2 TGTGCCAGCAGCCCGACAGCGGGGCAAAAGACCCAGTACTTC CASSPTAGQKTQYF
TRBJ1-1 few TRBV13 - TGTGCCAGCAGCCGTCAAGCGAACACTGAAGCTTTCTTT CASSRQANTEAFF
TRBJ1-6 - TRBV6-1 - TGTGCCAGCAGTGAGGCCCTCTCCTATAATTCACCCCTCCACTTT CASSEALSYNSPLHF
TRBJ2-2 - TRBV18 - TGTGCCAGCTCACCACTTTTCGGGGGGCTTGTATGGACCGGGGAGCTGTTTTTT CASSPLFGGLVWTGELFF
TRBJ2-3 - TRBV3-1/TRBV3-2 - TGTGCCAGCAGCCTCCGGGGGGCTGGGGAGACAGATACGCAGTATTTT CASSLRGAGETDTQYF
TRBJ1-2 few TRBV4-3 - TGCGCCAGCAGCCAAACACAGGGTGGCTATGGCTACACCTTC CASSQTQGGYGYTF
TRBJ2-6 - TRBV3-1/TRBV3-2 TRBD1 TGTGCCAGCAGCCAAGATGGGACAGGGGCTGGGGCCAACGTCCTGACTTTC CASSQDGTGAGANVLTF
TRBJ2-1 - TRBV3-1/TRBV3-2 - TGTGCCAGCAGCCAAGCGCCAGTCCTCAATGAGCAGTTCTTC CASSQAPVLNEQFF
TRBJ1-5 few TRBV18 TRBD1 TGTGCCAGCTCACCTGGGACAGTTAGCAATCAGCCCCAGCATTTT CASSPGTVSNQPQHF
TRBJ1-3 - TRBV2 - TGTGCCAGCAGGGAGGCGTCTTCTGGAAACACCATATATTTT CASREASSGNTIYF
TRBJ1-6 once TRBV10-1 - TGCGCCAGCAGTGAGCTGGAGAGTAATTCACCCCTCCACTTT CASSELESNSPLHF
TRBJ1-6 - TRBV28 - TGTGCCAGCAGTTTAAACTCCGGTAATTCACCCCTCCACTTT CASSLNSGNSPLHF
TRBJ2-5 - TRBV19 TRBD1 TGTGCCAGTAGTAGGGGCCGGGACAGAAATAAAGAGACCCAGTACTTC CASSRGRDRNKETQYF
TRBJ2-2 - TRBV7-8 TRBD2 TGTGCCAGCAGCCCTAGGGGAGCGGGGGCCACGATCGGGGAGCTGTTTTTT CASSPRGAGATIGELFF
TRBJ1-2 - TRBV6-5 - TGTGGAGTTTTTTTGTCCGAGTCGGGGGGCTACACCTTC CGVFLSESGGYTF